A single sample is the source of the 5 T cell receptor beta chains below, sequenced in a study of tumor-infiltrating lymphocytes in primary liver carcinoma. TCR beta cDNA came from approximately 0.55 ug total RNA, primed with a constant-region primer. Three-round nested multiplex PCR performed with slightly modified ARM-PCR produced the TCR beta libraries. Running 10 cycles apiece, the first two PCR rounds relied on TRBV1-TRBV30 forward primers together with a C-beta reverse primer. TCRdb processed the multiplex PCR reads anew with MiXCR; each CDR3 protein has one entry. The repertoire includes approximately 100,000 distinct CDR3 sequences, around two thirds of them detected once, and roughly an eighth sits in the top ten. Unsorted bulk tissue, about 19-31 mg of it, served as the source for co-extraction of RNA and DNA. Sequenced material: liver tumor tissue from sampling region 2. Indicated subset: tumor region T2, inferior pole. These receptors all stem from a woman aged 55-69 years with primary liver carcinoma and hepatitis B virus infection.

In its sample, this clonotype was seen many times. The J gene is TRBJ2-1, the V gene TRBV10-3, with D uncertain. The V gene lost 3 bases and the J gene lost 4 bases, with 4 bases spanning the gap. Germline V gene data show CDR1 as ENHRY and CDR2 as SYGVKD. This CDR3 is built from 12 residues. The DNA of the CDR3 is TGTGCCATCAGTGACATATACAATGAGCAGTTCTTC. This sequence encodes CAISDIYNEQFF.

Comment on this clonotype: It may be a read error: a sequence one base away is much more abundant. Without the conserved terminal phenylalanine or tryptophan, this CDR3 likely stems from a read error. The chain recombines TRBV14 with TRBJ1-5; 12 bases are a match to TRBD1. In germline, CDR1 is SGHDN, CDR2 FVKESK. Trimming removed 2 bases from V and 5 bases from J; junction bases left unmatched: 13. The CDR3 consists of 19 residues. The CDR3 loop is CASSQIPLGDRGPHQPQHI. The CDR3 DNA reads TGTGCCAGCAGCCAAATACCATTGGGGGACAGGGGGCCACATCAGCCCCAGCATATT.

This clonotype has ten or more counts. Sequence at one end of the junction differs from germline and may be a read error. V usage is TRBV10-1 and J usage is TRBJ1-5; no firm D call. Germline CDR1 reads WNHNN; CDR2 reads SYGVQD (reference sequence). The CDR3 covers 13 residues. The CDR3 here is CASSQDSDQPQHF. The CDR3 DNA is TGCGCCAGCAGTCAGGATAGCGATCAGCCCCAGCATTTT.

This clonotype came up many times. The rearrangement links TRBV12-3 or TRBV12-4 to TRBJ2-6; 8 positions match TRBD1. V was clipped by 6 bases and J by 4 bases; unmatched bases: 5. The CDR3 consists of 15 residues. The CDR3 DNA reads TGTGCCAGCAGCAAGACAGGGGCCGGGGCCAACGTCCTGACTTTC. Translation: CASSKTGAGANVLTF.

About this clonotype itself: The CDR3 does not close with the conserved phenylalanine or tryptophan, likely indicating a read error. This chain connects TRBV6-5 to TRBJ1-5, with D possibly being TRBD1 (6 bases). Germline V gene data show CDR1 as MNHEY and CDR2 as SVGAGI. This CDR3 has 16 residues. CDR3 nucleotides: TGTGCCAGCAGACCCCGGCAGGGGCTAACCAATCAGCCTCAGCATTTA. Translation gives CASRPRQGLTNQPQHL.